Following are 19 T cell receptor beta chains from one sample sequenced in a study of PD-1 blockade in classical Hodgkin lymphoma. The repertoire was sequenced with immunoSEQ multiplex PCR; TCRdb's copy has only in-frame clones and lacks some. The sample records tens of thousands of clones, approximately 83% being singletons. Exposure to brentuximab vedotin varied, and each patient had relapsed following autologous stem cell transplantation. Sample: peripheral blood mononuclear cells (PBMCs), taken at baseline. The receptors here all came from a human donor with classical Hodgkin lymphoma.

This clone was recorded only once. This rearrangement joins TRBV6-1 to TRBJ2-7; 14 nucleotides agree with TRBD2. The CDR3 loop spans 16 amino acids. V shed 4 bases and J 4 bases; nucleotides not matched to a gene: 6. Germline CDR1 reads MNHNS; CDR2 reads SASEGT. The DNA for the CDR3 is TGTGCCAGCAGTGTCGAGGGACTAGCGGGAGAGTACGAGCAGTACTTC. It specifies CASSVEGLAGEYEQYF.

This rearrangement joins TRBV4-1 to TRBJ2-2, with 8 bases identical to TRBD2. V shed 3 bases, J shed 5 bases, and the junction held 8 bases outside the gene matches. CDR3 length: 16 residues. The germline V gene encodes CDR1 MGHRA and CDR2 YSYEKL. This CDR3 is CASSQGPGGVTGELFF. Here the CDR3 DNA reads TGCGCCAGCAGCCAGGGACCCGGGGGGGTTACCGGGGAGCTGTTTTTT.

This chain connects TRBV9 to TRBJ2-1; 13 bases agree with TRBD2. Germline V gene data show CDR1 as SGDLS and CDR2 as YYNGEE. Trimming at V came to 3 bases and at J to 7 bases, leaving 7 bases not matched to a gene. The CDR3 consists of 16 residues. Written as DNA, the CDR3 is TGTGCCAGCAGCGCTCGGACTAGCGGGAGTTCTAATGAGCAGTTCTTC. Its translation: CASSARTSGSSNEQFF. The variable domain in full, completed from reference TRBV9 and TRBJ2-1, reads DSGVTQTPKHLITATGQRVTLRCSPRSGDLSVYWYQQSLDQGLQFLIQYYNGEERAKGNILERFSAQQFPDLHSELNLSSLELGDSALYFCASSARTSGSSNEQFFGPGTRLTVL.

The genes are TRBV25-1 and TRBJ2-3; possibly TRBD1 for D (6 bases). Germline CDR1 is MGHDK and CDR2 is SYGVNS. V lost 9 bases to trimming and J lost 2 bases, with 12 bases between them. CDR3 length: 13 amino acids. The CDR3: CASCGDNTDTQYF. The CDR3, as DNA: TGTGCCAGTTGTGGGGACAACACAGATACGCAGTATTTT.

A single count supports this clone. The chain has TRBV30 and TRBJ1-3; 8 nucleotides align to TRBD1. V gave up 4 bases and J gave up 4 bases; unmatched junction bases: 9. Germline V lookup: CDR1 GTSNPN, CDR2 SVGIG (reference sequence). CDR3 length: 15 residues. DNA of the CDR3: TGTGCCTGGACCCCGCCGGGGACAGGAGGAAACACCATATATTTT. This encodes CAWTPPGTGGNTIYF.

This chain connects TRBV5-1 to TRBJ1-4; TRBD1 might be the D (6 bases). Germline V gene lookup returns CDR1 SGHRS and CDR2 YFSETQ. V gave up 4 bases and J gave up 8 bases, with 18 bases separating them. The CDR3 consists of 15 residues. The CDR3 nucleotides are TGCGCCAGCAGCACGGCAGGGGAGGTATTGGAAAAACTGTTTTTT. Translated, it gives CASSTAGEVLEKLFF. The full variable domain, completed using reference TRBV5-1 and TRBJ1-4, is KAGVTQTPRYLIKTRGQQVTLSCSPISGHRSVSWYQQTPGQGLQFLFEYFSETQRNKGNFPGRFSGRQFSNSRSEMNVSTLELGDSALYLCASSTAGEVLEKLFFGSGTQLSVL.

In this sample, this clone turned up a few times. This chain joins TRBV11-2 and TRBJ1-1, with no clear D. The CDR3 runs 14 residues. Deletions cut 1 base from V and 5 bases from J, with 11 bases between. Germline loops: CDR1 SGHAT, CDR2 FQNNGV. The CDR3 nucleotides read TGTGCCAGCAGCTTAGCCCCTATAAGGACTGAAGCTTTCTTT. It encodes CASSLAPIRTEAFF.

The sample holds a few counts of this clone. V gene TRBV18 combines with J gene TRBJ2-7; 9 bases agree with TRBD1. Looked up from germline, CDR1 is KGHSH and CDR2 is LQKENI. With 5 bases clipped from V and 4 bases from J, the junction kept 6 bases outside the gene matches. The CDR3 extends over 14 amino acids. The CDR3 loop is CASSGGQGQYEQYF. For the CDR3, the DNA is TGTGCCAGCTCAGGTGGACAGGGGCAGTACGAGCAGTACTTC.

The chain has TRBV7-3 and TRBJ1-5; 9 nucleotides match TRBD1. The CDR3 is 15 residues long. Germline lookup yields CDR1 SGHTA and CDR2 FQGTGA. With 5 bases clipped from V and 1 base from J, the junction kept 3 bases outside the gene matches. CDR3 bases: TGTGCCAGCAGCCTACAGGGGGCGAGCAATCAGCCCCAGCATTTT. Translating gives CASSLQGASNQPQHF.

This rearrangement joins TRBV11-2 to TRBJ2-3, with no clear D. The CDR3 totals 15 residues. Germline V gene lookup returns CDR1 SGHAT and CDR2 FQNNGV. V lost 1 base, J lost 1 base, and 9 bases lay in between. This CDR3 reads CASSLAAHGTDTQYF. DNA for the CDR3: TGTGCCAGCAGCTTAGCCGCCCATGGCACAGATACGCAGTATTTT.

V is TRBV14 and J is TRBJ2-5; the D is unclear. The V and J ends lost 4 bases and 0 bases respectively, with 3 bases between them. Germline values: CDR1 SGHDN, CDR2 FVKESK. CDR3 length: 12 amino acids. The CDR3 nucleotides read TGTGCCAGCAGCCTTAACCAAGAGACCCAGTACTTC. It codes for CASSLNQETQYF.

This chain uses TRBV1 with TRBJ2-7; TRBD2, the D gene given by the table, was not confirmed from the DNA. TRBV1 is a pseudogene segment. There are 15 residues in the CDR3. The DNA of the CDR3 is TGCACCAGGTTCGGGGCTAGCGGAATCCCCTACGAGCAGTACTTC. Encoded protein: CTRFGASGIPYEQYF.

The chain uses TRBV19 and TRBJ2-3; 11 bases map to TRBD1. Germline assignment: CDR1 LNHDA and CDR2 SQIVND (reference sequence). CDR3 length: 14 residues. The J segment lost 6 bases and the V segment lost 7 bases, leaving 6 bases of the junction unmatched. The CDR3 protein is CASTGTGGRDTQYF. CDR3 coding DNA: TGTGCCAGTACCGGGACAGGGGGGCGGGATACGCAGTATTTT.

This CDR3 is CASSLGQSFTDTQYF. In DNA, the CDR3 is TGTGCCAGCAGCTTGGGACAGTCATTCACGGATACGCAGTATTTT. This rearrangement joins TRBV14 to TRBJ2-3; 7 nucleotides align to TRBD1. The V gene's germline CDR1 is SGHDN and CDR2 FVKESK. The ends lost 5 bases at V and 6 bases at J; junction bases unmatched: 11. This CDR3 contains 15 residues.

The V gene is TRBV7-3, the J gene TRBJ2-1; 10 nucleotides line up with TRBD2. Germline V gene sequence: CDR1 SGHTA, CDR2 FQGTGA. This CDR3 has 15 amino acids. With V trimmed by 2 bases and J by 4 bases, 2 bases remained unmatched. The CDR3 spells CASSLVAGGYNEQFF. CDR3 in DNA: TGTGCCAGCAGCTTAGTAGCGGGAGGTTACAATGAGCAGTTCTTC.

The J gene is TRBJ1-1, the V gene TRBV7-2; D unclear. CDR1 is SGHTA and CDR2 is FQGNSA in the germline V gene. Trimming stripped 6 bases from V and 0 bases from J, with 8 bases between. The CDR3 extends over 13 amino acids. The CDR3 nucleotides are TGTGCCAGCAGTCCTCGTATGAACACTGAAGCTTTCTTT. This gives the protein CASSPRMNTEAFF.

Only one count was recorded for this clone. The V and J genes are TRBV7-8 and TRBJ2-7; no reliable D call. V lost 3 bases and J 5 bases, leaving 11 bases between the germline ends. Germline V gene sequence: CDR1 SGHVS, CDR2 FQNEAQ. The CDR3 contains 13 residues. The CDR3 protein is CASSLVSMNEQYF. The CDR3 DNA reads as TGTGCCAGCAGCTTGGTATCGATGAACGAGCAGTACTTC. The complete variable domain, with remaining parts taken from reference TRBV7-8 and TRBJ2-7, reads GAGVSQSPRYKVAKRGQDVALRCDPISGHVSLFWYQQALGQGPEFLTYFQNEAQLDKSGLPSDRFFAERPEGSVSTLKIQRTQQEDSAVYLCASSLVSMNEQYFGPGTRLTVT.

The V call is TRBV5-1, the J call TRBJ1-5, with 9 bases matching TRBD1. The CDR3 runs to 15 residues. Unmatched junction bases numbered 7, after V lost 4 bases and J lost 5 bases. From germline, CDR1 is SGHRS and CDR2 YFSETQ. CDR3 sequence: CASSTGTGTDQPQHF. The CDR3, as DNA: TGCGCCAGCAGCACGGGGACAGGGACGGATCAGCCCCAGCATTTT.

This chain uses TRBV5-4 with TRBJ2-2; tentatively, D is TRBD1 or TRBD2 (6 bases each). The CDR3 consists of 16 residues. The germline V and J ends were trimmed by 0 bases and 2 bases, with 11 bases remaining between them. Germline V lookup: CDR1 SGHNT, CDR2 YYREEE (reference sequence). The CDR3 DNA is TGTGCCAGCAGCTTGGGCGGGACAACCAACACCGGGGAGCTGTTTTTT. It encodes CASSLGGTTNTGELFF.